These 8 T cell receptor beta chains were sequenced from one sample in a study of T cell changes during pregnancy in multiple sclerosis. Here immunoSEQ multiplex PCR was the method, and the copy in TCRdb shows in-frame clones only, minus some. The sample lists tens of thousands of clones; 92% were seen once. Material: CD4+ T cells from peripheral blood mononuclear cells, obtained in the third trimester of pregnancy. These receptors were collected from a female donor with multiple sclerosis, enrolled in a pregnancy study.

In this sample, this clone turned up once. The V call is TRBV2, the J call TRBJ2-7; 9 nucleotides line up with TRBD1. CDR3 length: 13 amino acids. Germline CDR1 and CDR2: SNHLY and FYNNEI. V dropped 7 bases and J dropped 4; count of bases not matched to a gene: 5. The CDR3 DNA sequence: TGTGCCAGCACGACGGGACAGGGTTACGAGCAGTACTTC. Translating gives CASTTGQGYEQYF.

The chain employs TRBV7-9 and TRBJ2-1, with 7 bases matching TRBD1. This CDR3 contains 16 residues. Germline V CDR1 and CDR2: SEHNR, FQNEAQ (reference sequence). V lost 6 bases, J lost 0 bases, and 8 bases stayed unmatched. The CDR3 region is CASRRSGGSSYNEQFF. The CDR3 DNA is TGTGCCAGCAGAAGATCAGGGGGAAGCTCCTACAATGAGCAGTTCTTC.

This sequence joins TRBV4-1 and TRBJ2-7, with D maybe TRBD2 (6 bases). Between the trimmed V and J ends, which lost 4 bases and 2 bases, there was a span of 15 bases. CDR3 size: 15 residues. In germline, CDR1 is MGHRA, CDR2 YSYEKL. CDR3 protein: CASSPGLARTYEQYF. The CDR3 DNA reads TGCGCCAGCAGCCCGGGTCTAGCGAGAACCTACGAGCAGTACTTC.

The J gene is TRBJ2-1, the V gene TRBV5-4, with D perhaps matching TRBD2 (5 bases). V lost 4 bases and J lost 4, with 15 bases in between. The CDR3 contains 15 residues. Germline CDR1 SGHNT, CDR2 YYREEE (reference sequence). The CDR3 sequence: CASSPAAAQYNEQFF. The CDR3 nucleotides are TGTGCCAGCAGCCCCGCAGCGGCACAATACAATGAGCAGTTCTTC.

The rearrangement links TRBV29-1 to TRBJ2-7, with 10 bases fitting TRBD1. The V gene's germline CDR1 is SQVTM and CDR2 ANQGSEA. V trimming: 1 base; J trimming: 3 bases; junction bases outside the gene matches: 6. The CDR3 spans 15 residues. The CDR3 sequence: CSVEGSRTGGYEQYF. The CDR3 region has the DNA TGCAGCGTTGAAGGCTCAAGGACAGGGGGCTACGAGCAGTACTTC.

The chain uses TRBV4-1 and TRBJ2-2; TRBD2 is a possible D gene (5 bases). This CDR3 comprises 17 residues. V dropped 2 bases and J dropped 2 bases, with 15 bases sitting between them. Looked up from germline, CDR1 is MGHRA and CDR2 is YSYEKL. The CDR3 loop is CASSQTLTRSNTGELFF. The DNA of the CDR3 is TGCGCCAGCAGCCAAACCCTCACTAGGTCCAACACCGGGGAGCTGTTTTTT.

The genes are TRBV25-1 and TRBJ1-2; 7 bases match TRBD1. The CDR3 loop spans 14 amino acids. Trimming removed 4 bases from V and 4 bases from J; junction bases left unmatched: 6. CDR1 and CDR2 from the germline V gene are MGHDK and SYGVNS. For the CDR3, the DNA is TGTGCCAGCAGTGTAACAGGGGCAATCTATGGCTACACCTTC. This gives the protein CASSVTGAIYGYTF.

The J gene is TRBJ1-2, the V gene TRBV2, with 9 positions matching TRBD1. V shed 4 bases, J shed 5 bases, and the junction held 8 bases outside the gene matches. CDR3 length equals 15 residues. In germline, CDR1 is SNHLY, CDR2 FYNNEI. CDR3 DNA: TGTGCCAGCAGTGTCTTGGGACAGGGACCGTATGGCTACACCTTC. It is translated as CASSVLGQGPYGYTF.